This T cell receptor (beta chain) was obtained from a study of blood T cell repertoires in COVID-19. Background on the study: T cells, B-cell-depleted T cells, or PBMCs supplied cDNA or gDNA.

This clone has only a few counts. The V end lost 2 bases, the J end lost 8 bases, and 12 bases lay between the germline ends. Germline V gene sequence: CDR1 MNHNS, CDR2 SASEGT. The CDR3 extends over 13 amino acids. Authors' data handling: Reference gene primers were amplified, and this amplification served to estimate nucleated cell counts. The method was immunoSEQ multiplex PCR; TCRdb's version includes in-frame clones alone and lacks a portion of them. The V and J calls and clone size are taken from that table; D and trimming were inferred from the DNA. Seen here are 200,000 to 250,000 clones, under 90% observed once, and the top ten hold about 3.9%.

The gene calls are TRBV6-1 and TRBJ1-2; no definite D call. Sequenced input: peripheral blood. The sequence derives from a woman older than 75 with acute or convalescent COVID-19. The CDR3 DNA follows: TGTGCCAGCAGTGAATCGGGGTTGGACGGCTACACCTTC. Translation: CASSESGLDGYTF.